What follows are 8 T cell receptor beta chains derived from one specimen sequenced in a study of shared clonotypes between healthy human individuals (dated by TCRdb to 2020 to 2021). The library was obtained by the immunoSEQ multiplex PCR assay. TCRdb obtained this table from immuneACCESS and retained in-frame rearrangements with V and J assigned. These tables miss some clones; where compared with another copy, unresolved V genes account for less than half of the shortfall, and the remainder is unexplained. In this sample the table shows roughly 2.2 million clones, around 92% of which occur a single time. The ten biggest clones cover approximately 0.41% of the sample. Material for sequencing was naive CD4+ T cells from PBMCs. This sample's cell subset or site label indicates: CD45RA+ positively selected. The receptors originated from a man aged 18 to 35 in good health. Some clones in this sample may be carry-over from other donors' samples.

This chain links TRBV11-2 with TRBJ1-1, with 7 bases aligning to TRBD1. Germline V gene sequence: CDR1 SGHAT, CDR2 FQNNGV. The V gene end was trimmed by 4 bases and the J gene end by 0 bases; junction bases not matched to a gene: 8. The CDR3 consists of 16 residues. The CDR3 reads CASSSYRGIMNTEAFF. The CDR3 DNA follows: TGTGCCAGCAGCTCTTACAGGGGCATCATGAACACTGAAGCTTTCTTT.

The chain is built from TRBV5-5 and TRBJ1-1; no firm D call. The CDR3 spans 13 residues. Germline CDR1 and CDR2: SGHKS and YYEKEE (reference sequence). V shed 1 base and J shed 3 bases, with 7 bases lying between them. The CDR3 protein is CASSLSRYTEAFF. DNA of the CDR3: TGTGCCAGCAGCTTGTCGCGGTACACTGAAGCTTTCTTT.

The chain couples TRBV7-2 to TRBJ2-5; 9 nucleotides match TRBD1. Germline V gene lookup returns CDR1 SGHTA and CDR2 FQGNSA. This CDR3 is 14 amino acids long. V was pared by 3 bases and J by 4 bases, with 3 bases of the junction left unmatched. The CDR3 DNA follows: TGTGCCAGCAGCTTTACAGGGGGCCCAGAGACCCAGTACTTC. It translates to CASSFTGGPETQYF.

This rearrangement joins TRBV19 to TRBJ1-1; 8 bases align to TRBD1. J gave up 1 base and V 2 bases, and 6 bases lay outside the gene matches. The CDR3 is 16 amino acids. Germline V gene lookup returns CDR1 LNHDA and CDR2 SQIVND (reference sequence). CDR3 residues: CASSIRQGYANTEAFF. The CDR3 coding sequence is TGTGCCAGTAGTATAAGACAGGGGTACGCGAACACTGAAGCTTTCTTT.

The V and J genes are TRBV5-1 and TRBJ2-1; D is perhaps TRBD2 (6 bases). The CDR3 extends over 16 amino acids. The germline V gene encodes CDR1 SGHRS and CDR2 YFSETQ. V was pared by 4 bases and J by 4 bases, with 18 bases between. The CDR3 sequence is CASSPLGTGSYNEQFF. The CDR3 nucleotides read TGCGCCAGCAGCCCCCTTGGGACTGGCTCATACAATGAGCAGTTCTTC.

The V and J genes are TRBV7-2 and TRBJ2-1; D unresolved. V shed 4 bases and J shed 0 bases, with 4 bases lying between them. The CDR3 extends over 13 amino acids. The germline V gene has CDR1 SGHTA and CDR2 FQGNSA. The CDR3 here is CASSWSSYNEQFF. The CDR3 region has the DNA TGTGCCAGCAGCTGGAGCTCCTACAATGAGCAGTTCTTC.

This clone was observed a single time. V is TRBV11-2 and J is TRBJ2-3; D gene unclear. Trimming cost V 1 base and J 2 bases, with 10 bases left between them. This CDR3 is 15 amino acids long. The germline gives CDR1 SGHAT, CDR2 FQNNGV. The CDR3 protein is CASSLGWDPTDTQYF. CDR3 nucleotide sequence: TGTGCCAGCAGCTTAGGCTGGGATCCCACAGATACGCAGTATTTT.

The rearrangement joins TRBV28 to TRBJ1-3, with D uncertain. Germline CDR1 is MDHEN and CDR2 is SYDVKM. The V end lost 0 bases, the J end lost 0 bases, and 6 bases lay between the germline ends. The CDR3 contains 15 residues. The CDR3 region is CASSLWEFSGNTIYF. As DNA, the CDR3 is TGTGCCAGCAGTTTATGGGAGTTCTCTGGAAACACCATATATTTT.